This TCR beta chain originates from a study of monozygotic twins with inflammatory bowel disease. Findings of the study overall: With others, IBD patients shared fewer clonotypes than healthy twins did, especially with disease activity. On the inverse Simpson index, IBD patients scored lower for TCRbeta diversity than healthy co-twins.

The length of the CDR3 is 13 residues. CDR1 and CDR2 (germline): SGHDT, YYEEEE. TCRdb re-called the 5' RACE reads; every CDR3 protein appears as one record, without DNA. This repertoire includes around 230,000 distinct CDR3 sequences. To note about this clonotype: Its antigen is unidentified.

The V call is TRBV5-6, the J call TRBJ2-4; TCRdb lists TRBD2, though no DNA is available to test this call. The material sequenced was blood. The sequence was obtained from a human donor with ulcerative colitis or Crohn's disease, or a healthy co-twin of an affected twin (not recorded which). CDR3 region: CASSEGAKNIQYF.